Listed below are T cell receptor beta chains from one sample, sequenced in a study of Ad26.COV2.S vaccination and SARS-CoV-2 variants. Libraries were prepared by immunoSEQ multiplex PCR; TCRdb keeps only in-frame clonotypes and omits some of them. The table includes about 500,000 clones, 70% to 90% detected once. The specimen comprised peripheral blood, sampled in a trial of Ad26.COV2.S vaccine versus placebo. These receptors all come from a person aged 18-65 years who received the Ad26.COV2.S COVID-19 vaccine or a placebo. Both conserved end residues are part of each CDR3. The D gene is left open where the match is weak. Only some rows state a clone size, as once, few, many or a class for expanded clones.

V,size,D,J,DNA,CDR3
TRBV19,NA,TRBD2,TRBJ2-3,TGTGCCAGTAGTAGTAAAACGCTCTGGGGCGGGGGGCGCACAGATACGCAGTATTTT,CASSSKTLWGGGRTDTQYF
TRBV9,once,NA,TRBJ1-4,TGTGCCAGCAGCGCAGGACAAAGGGCCTATGAAAAACTGTTTTTT,CASSAGQRAYEKLFF
TRBV9,NA,TRBD2,TRBJ2-5,TGTGCCAGCAGCGTATCACTAGCGGAAGAGACCCAGTACTTC,CASSVSLAEETQYF
TRBV9,NA,NA,TRBJ2-7,TGTGCCAGCAGCACCGCGGGTGAAAGGGGTACGGAGCAGTACTTC,CASSTAGERGTEQYF
TRBV3-1/TRBV3-2,NA,TRBD1,TRBJ1-2,TGTGCCAGCAGCCAAGACTACACGACAGGGGTTCATGGCTACACCTTC,CASSQDYTTGVHGYTF
TRBV21-1,NA,NA,TRBJ1-1,TGTGCCCCCCAAAGAGGCGGGAGCGGAGTGAACACTGAAGCTTTCTTT,CAPQRGGSGVNTEAFF
TRBV7-6,NA,NA,TRBJ1-4,TGTGCCAGCAGTCCCACCCCAATGACAGGCCGAAAACTGTTTTTT,CASSPTPMTGRKLFF
TRBV30,few,NA,TRBJ1-1,TGTGCGACGGAGAATTGGGCTGAAGCTTTCTTT,CATENWAEAFF
TRBV6-5,NA,NA,TRBJ1-2,TGTGCCAGCAGTTCCGGGCCTCTCTATGGCTACACCTTC,CASSSGPLYGYTF
TRBV30,NA,NA,TRBJ2-2,TGTGCCTGGATCGGGGCTACCGGGGAGCTGTTTTTT,CAWIGATGELFF
TRBV4-1,once,NA,TRBJ1-1,TGCGCCAGCAGCCCAACAGGGTATCACACTGAAGCTTTCTTT,CASSPTGYHTEAFF
TRBV25-1,NA,NA,TRBJ1-2,TGTGCCAGCAAAGGCTTGCTCGGCCTTGGCTACACCTTC,CASKGLLGLGYTF
TRBV7-4,NA,TRBD1,TRBJ2-7,TGTGCCACCCCCCCGCGGACAGGGTCTTCTCAATACGAGCAGTACTTC,CATPPRTGSSQYEQYF
TRBV19,NA,NA,TRBJ2-7,TGTGCCAGTAGCCCGGTGGCAGGCTACGAGCAGTACTTC,CASSPVAGYEQYF
TRBV7-9,NA,NA,TRBJ1-1,TGTGCCAGCAGCTCAGGGAGAGCTTTCTTT,CASSSGRAFF
TRBV30,NA,NA,TRBJ1-5,TGTGCCTGGAGTGTAGGGGTTCAGCCCCAGCATTTT,CAWSVGVQPQHF
TRBV5-1,NA,NA,TRBJ1-1,TGCGCCAGCAGCTTGCGGGTCGTAGGCGGCAACACTGAAGCTTTCTTT,CASSLRVVGGNTEAFF
TRBV4-2,NA,NA,TRBJ1-4,TGTGCCAGCAGCCAAGTAGGACAGTCTAATGAAAAACTGTTTTTT,CASSQVGQSNEKLFF
TRBV28,NA,TRBD2,TRBJ2-7,TGTGCCAGCAGTCCCCATTCGGCGGGGGACTACGAGCAGTACTTC,CASSPHSAGDYEQYF
TRBV19,NA,NA,TRBJ2-7,TGTGCCAGTAGTATAACAGCTCGGGGCAGCCCCTACGAGCAGTACTTC,CASSITARGSPYEQYF
TRBV6-5,NA,NA,TRBJ2-7,TGTGCCAGCACCACAGCTATAGGGTACTACGAGCAGTACTTC,CASTTAIGYYEQYF
TRBV4-1,NA,TRBD2,TRBJ2-1,TGCGCCAGCAGCCACGGCGGGAGGTCAGGTGAGCAGTTCTTC,CASSHGGRSGEQFF
TRBV4-1,NA,TRBD1,TRBJ2-5,TGCGCCAGCAGCCAAAGACACAGGGGCCCCCAAGAGACCCAGTACTTC,CASSQRHRGPQETQYF
TRBV4-3,NA,NA,TRBJ1-1,TGCGCCAGCAGCCAAGTGCCTATCGGCACTGAAGCTTTCTTT,CASSQVPIGTEAFF
TRBV19,NA,NA,TRBJ2-7,TGTGCCAGTAGTACATCGTCCCAGCCCCTAATAAGGGAGCAGTACTTC,CASSTSSQPLIREQYF
TRBV6-6,NA,NA,TRBJ2-7,TGTGCCAGCAGAAACGGCCCCTCCCCCTCCTACGAGCAGTACTTC,CASRNGPSPSYEQYF
TRBV28,NA,TRBD1,TRBJ2-7,TGTGCCAGCAGACCACAGGGGGTCGGAAGCGAGCAGTACTTC,CASRPQGVGSEQYF
TRBV7-2,NA,NA,TRBJ1-6,TGTGCCAGCAGCCTAAGCCCGCGTACGAATTCACCCCTCCACTTT,CASSLSPRTNSPLHF
TRBV5-1,NA,NA,TRBJ2-5,TGCGCCAGCAGCGAAACCCCCGGCTGGGAGACCCAGTACTTC,CASSETPGWETQYF
TRBV5-8,NA,NA,TRBJ1-5,TGTGCCAGCAGCTTGGCCTGGGGGCAGGCTGGCAATCAGCCCCAGCATTTT,CASSLAWGQAGNQPQHF
TRBV7-9,NA,NA,TRBJ1-3,TGTGCCAGCAGCGCCGAAAACAGGGTTTGGGGAAACACCATATATTTT,CASSAENRVWGNTIYF
TRBV29-1,NA,NA,TRBJ1-1,TGCAGCGTTGAGGGCCCGATGAACACTGAAGCTTTCTTT,CSVEGPMNTEAFF
TRBV5-3,NA,NA,TRBJ1-5,TGTGCCAGAAGCTTGACCGTGGGGGGCCTTATTCAGCCCCAGCATTTT,CARSLTVGGLIQPQHF
TRBV9,NA,NA,TRBJ2-7,TGTGCCAGCAGCGTAGGGGACGAGCAGTACTTC,CASSVGDEQYF
TRBV6-5,few,TRBD1,TRBJ2-7,TGTGCCAGCAGTTACTCTGCGGGACAGGGCTACGAGCAGTACTTC,CASSYSAGQGYEQYF
TRBV18,NA,TRBD2,TRBJ2-1,TGTGCCAGCTCACGATGGGAACTAGCGGGAGCCAATGAGCAGTTCTTC,CASSRWELAGANEQFF
TRBV27,NA,NA,TRBJ2-7,TGTGCCAGCAGTCACGGAACAGGGTACGAGCAGTACTTC,CASSHGTGYEQYF
TRBV9,NA,TRBD1,TRBJ2-3,TGTGCCAGCAGCGTAGGATCCGGACAGGGCGGAGATACGCAGTATTTT,CASSVGSGQGGDTQYF
TRBV29-1,NA,NA,TRBJ2-2,TGCAGAAGACATGCGGGAAGGGGGATGGCCGGGGAGCTGTTTTTT,CRRHAGRGMAGELFF
TRBV18,once,NA,TRBJ2-7,TGTGCCAGCTCCCGCAGAGATTACGAGCAGTACTTC,CASSRRDYEQYF
TRBV4-2,few,TRBD1,TRBJ1-1,TGTGCCAGCAGCCCCTGGACAGGGAATACTGAAGCTTTCTTT,CASSPWTGNTEAFF
TRBV25-1,NA,NA,TRBJ1-5,TGTGCCAGCAGTTCGCGGACAGAGCATAGCAATCAGCCCCAGCATTTT,CASSSRTEHSNQPQHF
TRBV13,once,NA,TRBJ2-5,TGTGCCAGCAGCCAAAGAGGGGGGATTCTGGAGACCCAGTACTTC,CASSQRGGILETQYF
TRBV7-9,NA,NA,TRBJ2-6,TGTGCCAGCAGCTTGGGCCCTCTCCTCTCTGGGGCCAACGTCCTGACTTTC,CASSLGPLLSGANVLTF